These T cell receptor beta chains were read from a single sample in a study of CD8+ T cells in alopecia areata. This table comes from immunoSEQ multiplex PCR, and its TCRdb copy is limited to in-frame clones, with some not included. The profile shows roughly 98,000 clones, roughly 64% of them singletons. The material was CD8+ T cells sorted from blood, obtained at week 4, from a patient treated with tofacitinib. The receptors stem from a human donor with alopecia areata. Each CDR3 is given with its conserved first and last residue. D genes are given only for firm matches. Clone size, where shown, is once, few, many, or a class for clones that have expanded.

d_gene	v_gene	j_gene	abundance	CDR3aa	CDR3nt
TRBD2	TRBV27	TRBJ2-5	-	CASSSAASGISGQETQYF	TGTGCCAGCAGCTCAGCGGCTAGCGGGATTTCCGGCCAAGAGACCCAGTACTTC
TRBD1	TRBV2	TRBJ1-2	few	CASKKGALGYTF	TGTGCCAGCAAGAAGGGGGCGCTTGGCTACACCTTC
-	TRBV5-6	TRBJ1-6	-	CASSLAGVYSPLHF	TGTGCCAGCAGCTTGGCAGGGGTCTATTCACCCCTCCACTTT
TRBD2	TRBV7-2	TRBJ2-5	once	CASSRPSGGRETQYF	TGTGCCAGCAGCCGACCTAGCGGGGGAAGGGAGACCCAGTACTTC
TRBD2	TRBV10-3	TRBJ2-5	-	CAISELGLAGGPGETQYF	TGTGCCATCAGTGAGCTGGGACTAGCGGGAGGGCCGGGAGAGACCCAGTACTTC
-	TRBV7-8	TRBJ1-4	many	CASSLAWAGLHEKLFF	TGTGCCAGCAGCTTAGCGTGGGCAGGGTTGCATGAAAAACTGTTTTTT
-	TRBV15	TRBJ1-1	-	CATAKGDFGEAFF	TGTGCCACCGCTAAGGGGGATTTTGGTGAAGCTTTCTTT
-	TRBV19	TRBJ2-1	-	CASSIDKVLANLGDEYNEQFF	TGTGCCAGTAGTATAGATAAAGTTCTAGCGAACTTAGGAGACGAGTACAATGAGCAGTTCTTC
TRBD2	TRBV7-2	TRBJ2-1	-	CASSLVSGYYNEQFF	TGTGCCAGCAGCTTAGTTAGCGGGTACTACAATGAGCAGTTCTTC
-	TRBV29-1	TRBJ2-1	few	CSVRPIDLNEQFF	TGCAGCGTTAGACCGATAGACCTCAATGAGCAGTTCTTC
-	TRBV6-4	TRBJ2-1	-	CASSDLPYNEQFF	TGTGCCAGCAGTGATCTTCCCTACAATGAGCAGTTCTTC
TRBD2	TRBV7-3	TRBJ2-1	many	CASSLNGLGGSRDNEQFF	TGTGCCAGCAGCTTAAACGGACTCGGCGGGAGTAGAGACAATGAGCAGTTCTTC
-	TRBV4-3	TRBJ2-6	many	CASSQDGDSGGANVLTF	TGCGCCAGCAGCCAAGACGGGGACTCCGGTGGGGCCAACGTCCTGACTTTC
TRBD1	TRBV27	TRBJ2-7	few	CASSYGTGQYEQYF	TGTGCCAGCAGTTACGGGACAGGGCAGTACGAGCAGTACTTC
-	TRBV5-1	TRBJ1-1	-	CASSLWLFLVVTEAFF	TGCGCCAGCAGCTTGTGGCTCTTCTTGGTCGTCACTGAAGCTTTCTTT
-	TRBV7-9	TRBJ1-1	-	CASSLEGGHTEAFF	TGTGCCAGCAGCTTAGAAGGGGGGCACACTGAAGCTTTCTTT
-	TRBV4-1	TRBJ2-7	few	CASSQEGLREQYF	TGCGCCAGCAGCCAAGAAGGGCTTCGCGAGCAGTACTTC
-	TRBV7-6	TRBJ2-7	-	CASSFGGPYEQYF	TGTGCCAGCAGCTTCGGAGGGCCCTACGAGCAGTACTTC
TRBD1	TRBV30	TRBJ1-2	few	CAWSATGGSYTF	TGTGCCTGGAGTGCGACAGGGGGAAGCTACACCTTC
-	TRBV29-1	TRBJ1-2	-	CSVEGAVNYGYTF	TGCAGCGTTGAGGGGGCCGTTAACTATGGCTACACCTTC
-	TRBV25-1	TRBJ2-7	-	CASSEGGSEQYF	TGTGCCAGCAGTGAAGGGGGCTCCGAGCAGTACTTC
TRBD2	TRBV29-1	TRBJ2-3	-	CSAGLAGDTQYF	TGCAGCGCGGGACTAGCGGGAGATACGCAGTATTTT
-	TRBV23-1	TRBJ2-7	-	CASDVQRSYYEQYF	TGCGCCAGCGACGTTCAGAGGAGTTACTACGAGCAGTACTTC
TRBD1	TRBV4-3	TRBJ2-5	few	CASSQSGTAYRETQYF	TGCGCCAGCAGCCAGTCCGGGACAGCATATCGGGAGACCCAGTACTTC
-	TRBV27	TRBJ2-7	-	CASSSKRPGPHEQYF	TGTGCCAGCAGTTCGAAAAGGCCAGGGCCCCACGAGCAGTACTTC
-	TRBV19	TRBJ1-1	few	CATFRFPAEAFF	TGTGCCACCTTTCGGTTCCCGGCTGAAGCTTTCTTT
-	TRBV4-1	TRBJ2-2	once	CASSQGQNTGELFF	TGCGCCAGCAGCCAAGGACAAAACACCGGGGAGCTGTTTTTT
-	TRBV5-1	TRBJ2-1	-	CASSLEEGVGEQFF	TGCGCCAGCAGCTTGGAGGAAGGAGTCGGTGAGCAGTTCTTC
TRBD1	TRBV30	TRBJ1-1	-	CAWSVGQGGTEAFF	TGTGCCTGGAGTGTAGGACAGGGAGGGACTGAAGCTTTCTTT
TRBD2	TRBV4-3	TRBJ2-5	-	CASSPHRLAGQETQYF	TGCGCCAGCAGCCCCCACCGCCTAGCGGGGCAAGAGACCCAGTACTTC
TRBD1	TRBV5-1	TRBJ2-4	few	CASSPHDRGDIQYF	TGCGCCAGCAGCCCACACGACAGGGGAGACATTCAGTACTTC
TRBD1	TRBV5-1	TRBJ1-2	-	CASSSVGQGAIHGYTF	TGCGCCAGCAGCTCGGTTGGCCAGGGGGCGATCCATGGCTACACCTTC
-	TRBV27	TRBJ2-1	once	CASRQRNEQFF	TGTGCCAGCAGACAGCGCAATGAGCAGTTCTTC
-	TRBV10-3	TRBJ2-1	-	CAISESGFREQFF	TGTGCCATCAGTGAGTCGGGGTTTCGCGAGCAGTTCTTC
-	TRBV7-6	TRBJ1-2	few	CASSLEAGLNYGYTF	TGTGCCAGCAGCTTAGAGGCAGGGCTTAACTATGGCTACACCTTC
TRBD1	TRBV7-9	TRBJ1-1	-	CASSSPTGKVAEAFF	TGTGCCAGCAGCTCACCGACAGGGAAGGTAGCTGAAGCTTTCTTT
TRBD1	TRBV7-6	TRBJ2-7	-	CASSWDSYEQYF	TGTGCCAGCAGCTGGGACAGCTACGAGCAGTACTTC
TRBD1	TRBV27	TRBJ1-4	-	CASSEGAATNEKLFF	TGTGCCAGCAGTGAGGGGGCAGCAACTAATGAAAAACTGTTTTTT
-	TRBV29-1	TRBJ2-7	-	CSVDIQGLSSYEQYF	TGCAGCGTTGATATCCAGGGGCTAAGCTCCTACGAGCAGTACTTC
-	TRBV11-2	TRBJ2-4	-	CASSLGTGVGPGDIQYF	TGTGCCAGCAGCTTGGGAACAGGCGTTGGGCCGGGGGACATTCAGTACTTC
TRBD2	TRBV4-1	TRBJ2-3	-	CASSQARTSVADTQYF	TGCGCCAGCAGCCAAGCTAGGACTAGCGTAGCAGATACGCAGTATTTT
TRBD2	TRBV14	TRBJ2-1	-	CASSQDSLAGHNEQFF	TGTGCCAGCAGCCAAGACAGCCTAGCGGGGCACAATGAGCAGTTCTTC
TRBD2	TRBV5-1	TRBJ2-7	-	CASSWEGLAYEQYF	TGCGCCAGCAGCTGGGAGGGACTAGCCTACGAGCAGTACTTC
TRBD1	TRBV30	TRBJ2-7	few	CAWSPLGTASYEQYF	TGTGCCTGGAGTCCACTAGGGACAGCCTCCTACGAGCAGTACTTC
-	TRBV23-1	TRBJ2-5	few	CASSCGHLQETQYF	TGCGCCAGCAGTTGCGGACACCTACAAGAGACCCAGTACTTC
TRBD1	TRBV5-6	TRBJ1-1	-	CASSLEGQSLMNTEAFF	TGTGCCAGCAGCTTGGAGGGACAGTCTCTCATGAACACTGAAGCTTTCTTT
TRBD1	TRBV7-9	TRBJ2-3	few	CASSFSQGFTNTDTQYF	TGTGCCAGCAGCTTCTCACAGGGGTTCACTAACACAGATACGCAGTATTTT
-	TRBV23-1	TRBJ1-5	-	CASSQSQGRQTLSNQPQHF	TGCGCCAGCAGTCAATCGCAGGGGCGACAAACCCTAAGCAATCAGCCCCAGCATTTT
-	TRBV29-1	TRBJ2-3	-	CSVEVGRGVTDTQYF	TGCAGCGTTGAAGTAGGCAGGGGCGTGACAGATACGCAGTATTTT
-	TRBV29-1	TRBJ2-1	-	CSVPDRHNEQFF	TGCAGCGTTCCTGACAGACACAATGAGCAGTTCTTC
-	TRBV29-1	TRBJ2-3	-	CSVPPGTGDTDTQYF	TGCAGCGTCCCCCCTGGAACAGGCGACACAGATACGCAGTATTTT
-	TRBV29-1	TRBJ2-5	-	CSVVWRDLTETQYF	TGCAGCGTTGTGTGGCGGGACCTAACAGAGACCCAGTACTTC
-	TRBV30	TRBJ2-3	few	CAWSVHPTDTQYF	TGTGCCTGGAGTGTACACCCCACAGATACGCAGTATTTT